What follows is one T cell receptor beta chain and its context. The antigen is not known. The source of the sample is a study of T cells in tumors after PD-1 blockade. The overall study: Patients received pembrolizumab 200 mg every 3 weeks or cemiplimab 350 mg every 2 weeks. Some patients also took daily vismodegib 150 mg during anti-PD-1 treatment.

Profiling relied on immunoSEQ multiplex PCR, and the TCRdb table lists in-frame clones only, not all of them. The table has approximately 6,000 clones, roughly 85% seen once. Broader study findings: Peripheral recruitment is suggested, as some novel exhausted tumor clones were in pre-treatment blood.

V trimming: 0 bases; J trimming: 8 bases; junction bases outside the gene matches: 10. This CDR3 comprises 15 residues. Germline CDR1 and CDR2: SGDLS and YYNGEE. Material: PBMCs, obtained after anti-PD-1 therapy. The chain couples TRBV9 to TRBJ1-2; 7 positions agree with TRBD1. The receptor comes from a human donor with advanced basal cell or squamous cell carcinoma (not recorded which). CDR3 amino acids: CASSVGGGAVFGYTF. CDR3 sequence (DNA): TGTGCCAGCAGCGTAGGAGGGGGCGCAGTCTTCGGCTACACCTTC.